These T cell receptor beta chains were read from a single sample in a study of T cells in Graves' hyperthyroidism and ophthalmopathy. TCRdb re-called the multiplex PCR reads with MiXCR, one entry per CDR3 protein. This table holds 350,000 to 400,000 distinct CDR3 sequences, 19% found once. The material sequenced was blood. The origin of the receptors is a woman between 18 and 29 years old with Graves' hyperthyroidism. The CDR3 runs from the conserved cysteine through the conserved F or W. Each record gives: V gene, clone size, J gene, D gene, CDR3 protein, CDR3 DNA. The D gene is left open where the match is weak. Rows give clone size only sometimes, using once, few, many, or a class for an expanded clone.

v_gene: TRBV6-5; abundance: few; j_gene: TRBJ1-1; d_gene: .; CDR3aa: CASSYPPRTEAFF; CDR3nt: TGTGCCAGCAGTTATCCCCCCCGCACTGAAGCTTTCTTT
v_gene: TRBV5-1; abundance: .; j_gene: TRBJ2-5; d_gene: TRBD1; CDR3aa: CASSLGDRLQETQYF; CDR3nt: TGCGCCAGCAGCTTGGGGGACAGGCTCCAAGAGACCCAGTACTTC
v_gene: TRBV20-1; abundance: many; j_gene: TRBJ2-4; d_gene: .; CDR3aa: CSDQDTKVDIQYF; CDR3nt: TGCAGTGACCAGGACACAAAGGTAGACATTCAGTACTTC
v_gene: TRBV10-3; abundance: many; j_gene: TRBJ1-2; d_gene: .; CDR3aa: CAIQGMGDGYTF; CDR3nt: TGTGCCATCCAGGGGATGGGCGACGGCTACACCTTC
v_gene: TRBV5-1; abundance: many; j_gene: TRBJ2-7; d_gene: .; CDR3aa: CASSLVVSSYEQYF; CDR3nt: TGCGCCAGCAGCTTGGTTGTCAGCTCCTACGAGCAGTACTTC
v_gene: TRBV12-3/TRBV12-4; abundance: many; j_gene: TRBJ2-7; d_gene: TRBD2; CDR3aa: CASCKGPSGLGEQDF; CDR3nt: TGTGCCAGCTGCAAGGGCCCTAGCGGTCTCGGCGAGCAGGACTTC
v_gene: TRBV6-2/TRBV6-3; abundance: many; j_gene: TRBJ1-1; d_gene: TRBD1; CDR3aa: CASSYRTGAGDTEAFF; CDR3nt: TGTGCCAGCAGTTATCGGACAGGGGCGGGTGACACTGAAGCTTTCTTT
v_gene: TRBV4-1; abundance: many; j_gene: TRBJ2-4; d_gene: TRBD2; CDR3aa: CASSRSLAGGLDIQYF; CDR3nt: TGCGCCAGCAGCCGGTCCCTGGCGGGGGGGCTAGACATTCAGTACTTC
v_gene: TRBV18; abundance: many; j_gene: TRBJ1-5; d_gene: .; CDR3aa: CASSGGARNQPQHF; CDR3nt: TGTGCCAGCTCAGGAGGCGCTCGCAATCAGCCCCAGCATTTT
v_gene: TRBV30; abundance: .; j_gene: TRBJ1-1; d_gene: .; CDR3aa: CAWRKNTEAFF; CDR3nt: TGTGCCTGGAGGAAAAACACTGAAGCTTTCTTT
v_gene: TRBV4-1; abundance: .; j_gene: TRBJ2-7; d_gene: .; CDR3aa: CASSRTGTEYEQYF; CDR3nt: TGCGCCAGCAGCCGTACCGGGACGGAATACGAGCAGTACTTC
v_gene: TRBV20-1; abundance: many; j_gene: TRBJ1-1; d_gene: .; CDR3aa: CSARDGSMNTEAFF; CDR3nt: TGCAGTGCTAGAGATGGCAGCATGAACACTGAAGCTTTCTTT
v_gene: TRBV2; abundance: .; j_gene: TRBJ1-6; d_gene: .; CDR3aa: CASRKPSSYNSPLHF; CDR3nt: TGTGCCAGCCGGAAGCCAAGCTCCTATAATTCACCCCTCCACTTT
v_gene: TRBV2; abundance: many; j_gene: TRBJ2-2; d_gene: .; CDR3aa: CASTGDTGELFF; CDR3nt: TGTGCCAGCACAGGGGACACCGGGGAGCTGTTTTTT
v_gene: TRBV12-3/TRBV12-4; abundance: many; j_gene: TRBJ2-5; d_gene: TRBD2; CDR3aa: CASSRTSGGETQYF; CDR3nt: TGTGCCAGCAGCCGAACTAGCGGGGGGGAGACCCAGTACTTC
v_gene: TRBV12-5; abundance: many; j_gene: TRBJ1-1; d_gene: .; CDR3aa: CASGFGHLNTEAFF; CDR3nt: TGTGCTAGTGGTTTTGGGCACCTGAACACTGAAGCTTTCTTT
v_gene: TRBV15; abundance: .; j_gene: TRBJ2-7; d_gene: TRBD1; CDR3aa: CATSRGTTGGSEEQYF; CDR3nt: TGTGCCACCAGCAGAGGGACGACAGGGGGCTCAGAAGAGCAGTACTTC